The T cell receptor (beta chain) described here comes from a study of T cells in Graves' hyperthyroidism and ophthalmopathy. Study results and limitations: Blood also carried most thyroid clonotypes expanded above 0.001. Onset of ophthalmopathy came a median roughly 6 months after the model predicted it.

Per the germline V gene, CDR1 is SGHTA and CDR2 is FQGNSA. The CDR3 consists of 16 residues. With 5 bases clipped from V and 2 bases from J, the junction kept 8 bases outside the gene matches. Patients were excluded because of uncontrolled infection, other autoimmune disease, pregnancy or lactation. The PBMCs had their origin in less than 13 ml of fresh peripheral blood. RNA transcripts provided the source from which TCR beta CDR3 regions were amplified. The HTBI primer set was used in a first-round RT-PCR of the TCR CDR3. TCRdb reprocessed the multiplex PCR reads via MiXCR and lists one record per CDR3 protein. The repertoire holds hundreds of thousands of distinct CDR3 sequences, about 20% seen once, with less than 55% in the top ten. A few counts support this clonotype. Its antigen is not identified.

Sequencing used blood. This chain links TRBV7-2 with TRBJ2-3; 9 bases line up with TRBD2. This sequence originates from a man aged 35-49 years with Graves' ophthalmopathy. Written as DNA, the CDR3 is TGTGCCAGCAGCCTCGGGGTAGCGGGGGTCACAGATACGCAGTATTTT. This codes for CASSLGVAGVTDTQYF.